Below, 16 T cell receptor beta chains from the same sample are listed, as sequenced in a study of blood T cells in healthy people across ages. A second roughly 6 to 11 cycle PCR used barcoded and J-beta primers. TCRdb re-called the 5' RACE reads with MiXCR, one entry per CDR3 protein. The sample includes 600,000 to 650,000 distinct CDR3 sequences, 58% of them seen just once. Sequencing was done on a sample of blood. Source of these receptors: a man aged 55 to 70 in good health.

This clonotype was observed many times. The chain has TRBV25-1 and TRBJ2-7, with 9 nucleotides matching TRBD1. The CDR3 totals 13 residues. In germline, CDR1 is MGHDK, CDR2 SYGVNS. J lost 2 bases, V lost 6 bases, and 2 bases had no gene match. In DNA form, the CDR3 reads TGTGCCAGCAGAGGACAGGGGACCTACGAGCAGTACTTC. Residues: CASRGQGTYEQYF.

V and J are TRBV20-1 and TRBJ2-1, with D maybe TRBD2 (6 bases). The V end lost 3 bases, the J end lost 10 bases, and 10 bases lay between the germline ends. Germline-derived CDR1 and CDR2 are DFQATT and SNEGSKA (reference sequence). CDR3 length: 11 amino acids. CDR3 nucleotide sequence: TGCAGTGCTAGCGGGGGTTGGGAGCAGTTCTTC. Translated: CSASGGWEQFF.

In its sample, this clonotype was seen a few times. The chain carries TRBV3-1 and TRBJ2-3, with D possibly matching TRBD2 (6 bases). From germline, CDR1 is LGHDT and CDR2 YNNKEL (reference sequence). V lost 4 bases, J lost 4 bases, and 18 bases lay in between. The CDR3 is made up of 16 amino acids. The CDR3 here is CASSPLGSGSADTQYF. The CDR3 DNA reads TGTGCCAGCAGCCCCCTGGGGAGCGGGTCGGCAGATACGCAGTATTTT.

This clonotype was found a few times. The chain carries TRBV3-1 and TRBJ2-5; possible D gene TRBD2, 6 bases. The V and J ends lost 3 bases and 5 bases respectively, with 13 bases between them. Germline assignment: CDR1 LGHDT and CDR2 YNNKEL (reference sequence). The CDR3 sequence is 14 residues long. CDR3: CASSQGLHGETQYF. CDR3 in DNA: TGTGCCAGCAGCCAGGGACTCCACGGGGAGACCCAGTACTTC.

The V gene is TRBV7-2, the J gene TRBJ2-5, with D possibly TRBD2 on 7 matching bases. The CDR3 spans 13 residues. V was pared by 6 bases and J by 4 bases, with 12 bases between. Germline V gene sequence: CDR1 SGHTA, CDR2 FQGNSA. The CDR3 DNA reads as TGTGCCAGCAGACCGGGGGGCCGAGAGACCCAGTACTTC. This translates into CASRPGGRETQYF.

The genes are TRBV20-1 and TRBJ1-5; 8 bases are a match to TRBD1. Germline CDR1 DFQATT, CDR2 SNEGSKA (reference sequence). CDR3 length equals 12 residues. The J segment lost 6 bases and the V segment lost 6 bases, leaving 4 bases of the junction unmatched. CDR3 nucleotides: TGCAGTGCGAGGACAGGGTTTCAGCCCCAGCATTTT. It specifies CSARTGFQPQHF.

V gene TRBV27 combines with J gene TRBJ2-7; TRBD1 might be the D (5 bases). The closer fit of TRBJ2-5 to the DNA end suggests the J call may be wrong. Germline assignment: CDR1 MNHEY and CDR2 SMNVEV (reference sequence). The CDR3 contains 14 residues. CDR3 in DNA: TGTGCCAGCAGTTCCTCATGGTCAGGGGAGACCCAGTACTTC. It codes for CASSSSWSGETQYF.

A remark on this clonotype: At one end, the junction sequence differs from germline, possibly due to a read error. The rearrangement uses TRBV11-2 and TRBJ1-2; 7 bases align to TRBD1. The CDR3 totals 14 residues. The germline CDR1 and CDR2 sequences are SGHAT and FQNNGV. The CDR3 region has the DNA TGTGCCAGCAGCGTAGACTCTTACGGGACAGCCTACACCTTC. This codes for CASSVDSYGTAYTF.

V gene TRBV24-1 combines with J gene TRBJ2-3, with 8 positions matching TRBD1. J gave up 5 bases and V 4 bases, and 10 bases lay outside the gene matches. This CDR3 region has 16 residues. The germline CDR1 and CDR2 sequences are KGHDR and SFDVKD. For the CDR3, the DNA is TGTGCCACCAGTGACCCGGGACAGGAGGTCAGAGATACGCAGTATTTT. Translated: CATSDPGQEVRDTQYF.

This clonotype was seen repeatedly, ten times or more. The chain links TRBV28 to TRBJ2-1; D not certain. Germline CDR1 MDHEN, CDR2 SYDVKM. V lost 9 bases, J lost 8 bases, and 17 bases lay in between. CDR3 length: 13 amino acids. As DNA, the CDR3 is TGTGCCAGTAACGGTGTGTACACCGATGAGCAGTTCTTC. Its protein product is CASNGVYTDEQFF. Full variable domain (rest looked up from reference TRBV28 and TRBJ2-1): DVKVTQSSRYLVKRTGEKVFLECVQDMDHENMFWYRQDPGLGLRLIYFSYDVKMKEKGDIPEGYSVSREKKERFSLILESASTNQTSMYLCASNGVYTDEQFFGPGTRLTVL.

This clonotype has only a few counts. This sequence joins TRBV5-1 and TRBJ2-1, with 10 bases identical to TRBD1. The V gene end was trimmed by 4 bases and the J gene end by 5 bases; junction bases not matched to a gene: 6. Germline values: CDR1 SGHRS, CDR2 YFSETQ. This CDR3 region has 15 residues. This CDR3 is CASSAGQGVHNEQFF. CDR3 DNA sequence: TGCGCCAGCAGCGCCGGACAGGGGGTCCACAATGAGCAGTTCTTC.

This clonotype was recorded only once. V gene TRBV2 combines with J gene TRBJ2-5, with D possibly being TRBD1 (6 bases). The germline CDR1 and CDR2 sequences are SNHLY and FYNNEI. The V and J ends lost 6 bases and 11 bases respectively, with 16 bases between them. The CDR3 runs to 12 residues. The CDR3 reads CASRRTDDEQYF. The DNA of the CDR3 is TGTGCCAGCAGGAGGACAGACGATGAGCAGTACTTC.

This clonotype turned up a few times. This chain uses TRBV6-6 with TRBJ1-2, with TRBD1 identical over 8 bases. Germline assignment: CDR1 MNHNY and CDR2 SVGAGI (reference sequence). With V trimmed by 5 bases and J by 0 bases, 5 bases remained unmatched. The CDR3 is 15 residues long. The CDR3 loop reads CASSPGQGANYGYTF. Here the CDR3 DNA reads TGTGCCAGCAGTCCCGGACAGGGAGCTAACTATGGCTACACCTTC.

This clonotype came up many times. V and J are TRBV3-1 and TRBJ1-2, with 8 bases identical to TRBD1. J was trimmed by 6 bases and V by 1 base; bases with no gene match: 7. The CDR3 runs to 15 residues. Germline V lookup: CDR1 LGHDT, CDR2 YNNKEL (reference sequence). The CDR3, as DNA: TGTGCCAGCAGCCAAGGTGGCAGGGGGCTGCATGGCTACACCTTC. It yields the protein CASSQGGRGLHGYTF.

This clonotype showed up just once. The chain is built from TRBV12-3 or TRBV12-4 and TRBJ2-3; no clear D gene. There are 12 residues in the CDR3. V gave up 0 bases and J gave up 9 bases, with 7 bases separating them. CDR3 nucleotides: TGTGCCAGCAGTTTAGCCCCCCCGACGCAGTATTTT. Translated, it gives CASSLAPPTQYF.

This clonotype was counted between two and nine times. This chain links TRBV20-1 with TRBJ2-5; TRBD1 matches at 8 bases. CDR1 is DFQATT, CDR2 SNEGSKA, per germline (reference sequence). This CDR3 region has 13 residues. Losses at the gene ends were 6 bases for V and 3 bases for J; bases not matched to a gene: 6. In nucleotides, the CDR3 is TGCAGTGCCGAACCGGGACAGGAAGAGACCCAGTACTTC. It codes for CSAEPGQEETQYF.